One T cell receptor (beta chain) is described in this entry. The record originates from a study of cytomegalovirus exposure and HLA in healthy donors. Looked up from germline, CDR1 is MNHEY and CDR2 is SMNVEV (reference sequence). V gave up 2 bases and J gave up 8 bases; unmatched junction bases: 12. CDR3 length equals 17 residues. Produced via immunoSEQ multiplex PCR; TCRdb's table is partial and in-frame only. The sample yields 110,000 to 150,000 clones, just over 90% seen once. Input material: PBMCs. V usage is TRBV27 and J usage is TRBJ1-4, with TRBD1 identical over 9 bases. This sequence was found in a man aged 18 to 30 in good health and CMV-seronegative. CDR3 nucleotide sequence: TGTGCCAGCAGTTTACGGTATACAGGGGGCGCGGAGGAAAAACTGTTTTTT. It is translated as CASSLRYTGGAEEKLFF. The complete variable domain, with remaining parts taken from reference TRBV27 and TRBJ1-4, reads EAQVTQNPRYLITVTGKKLTVTCSQNMNHEYMSWYRQDPGLGLRQIYYSMNVEVTDKGDVPEGYKVSRKEKRNFPLILESPSPNQTSLYFCASSLRYTGGAEEKLFFGSGTQLSVL.